One and the same sample provided the 13 T cell receptor beta chains below, sequenced in a study of tumor and adjacent non-tumor tissue in lung cancer (dated by TCRdb to 2016 to 2019). The library was generated by multiplex PCR. For sequencing, an Illumina HiSeq 2500 was employed. Following protocols modified from ARM-PCR, the researchers constructed TCRbeta libraries through three rounds of nested PCR with primers (Table S4). The public reads were reprocessed in TCRdb via fastp at Q25 and MiXCR, keeping in-frame beta chains. Identical CDR3 protein sequences are pooled into one entry, listed with their most common genes and DNA. For this sample there are approximately 120,000 distinct CDR3 sequences; roughly 77% appear just once. 37% of the sample rests with the top ten. Bulk unsorted tissue served as the source for RNA extraction, and RNA quality was assessed using a NanoDrop ND-1000 and an Agilent 2100.

Sequenced: lung tumor tissue. The receptors were gathered from a woman aged 60-75 years with non-small cell lung cancer.

Notes on this clonotype: Compared with germline, one end of the junction differs, possibly owing to a read error. This sequence joins TRBV11-3 and TRBJ2-3, with TRBD2 as a possible D gene (6 bases). Per the germline V gene, CDR1 is SGHNT and CDR2 is YENEEA. The CDR3 has 15 amino acids. CDR3 in amino acids: CACSPARLGGHTQYF. The CDR3 nucleotides read TGTGCCTGCAGCCCCGCCAGGCTGGGAGGTCATACGCAGTATTTT.

Worth noting for this clonotype: Sequence at one end of the junction differs from germline and may be a read error. This rearrangement joins TRBV5-4 to TRBJ2-2; the D is unclear. This CDR3 region has 15 residues. Germline V gene lookup returns CDR1 SGHNT and CDR2 YYREEE (reference sequence). CDR3 DNA: TGTGCCGGCAGCCTTGGTCGCGCGGACGCCGGGGAGCTGTTTTTT. It is translated as CAGSLGRADAGELFF.

Worth noting for this clonotype: One base away lies a much larger clone, so this may be a sequencing read error. CDR3 loop: CASSLLGQHGCTF. Here the CDR3 DNA reads TGTGCCAGCAGCCTCCTTGGACAGCATGGCTGCACCTTC. The chain links TRBV6-2 or TRBV6-3 to TRBJ1-2; possible D gene TRBD1, 6 bases. Germline V gene data show CDR1 as MNHEY and CDR2 as SVGEGT. The CDR3 contains 13 residues.

Worth noting for this clonotype: Mismatch with germline at one junction end may stem from a read error. The chain employs TRBV6-2 or TRBV6-3 and TRBJ2-7, with D tentatively TRBD1 or TRBD2 (5 bases each). Germline lookup yields CDR1 MNHEY and CDR2 SVGEGT. The CDR3 has 14 residues. The CDR3 reads CVSNGGRGPYEQYF. The CDR3 DNA follows: TGTGTCAGCAACGGAGGACGGGGACCTTACGAGCAGTACTTC.

As regards this clonotype: Sequence at one end of the junction differs from germline and may be a read error. The chain employs TRBV4-1 and TRBJ2-5, with D possibly being TRBD1 (6 bases). The CDR3 length is 15 residues. CDR1 is MGHRA, CDR2 YSYEKL, per germline. The CDR3 sequence is CASSRQNTGKETQYF. The CDR3 DNA reads TGCGCTAGCAGCCGGCAAAATACAGGGAAAGAGACCCAGTACTTC.

For this clonotype: At one end, the junction sequence differs from germline, possibly due to a read error. The gene calls are TRBV4-3 and TRBJ2-2; a possible D gene is TRBD2 (5 bases). CDR3 length: 16 residues. Germline V gene lookup returns CDR1 LGHNA and CDR2 YSLEER. DNA for the CDR3: TGTACCAGCAGCCAAGGGCCACCGGGAAACACCGGGGAGCTGTTTTTT. Translating gives CTSSQGPPGNTGELFF.

V gene TRBV28 combines with J gene TRBJ1-3; TRBD1 agrees at 9 bases. The V gene's germline CDR1 is MDHEN and CDR2 SYDVKM. CDR3 length: 16 residues. V trimming: 4 bases; J trimming: 3 bases; junction bases outside the gene matches: 7. The DNA of the CDR3 is TGTGCCAGCAGTTCCAGGGGACAGGGTGTTGGAAACACCATATATTTT. Translation: CASSSRGQGVGNTIYF. The full variable domain, completed using reference TRBV28 and TRBJ1-3, is DVKVTQSSRYLVKRTGEKVFLECVQDMDHENMFWYRQDPGLGLRLIYFSYDVKMKEKGDIPEGYSVSREKKERFSLILESASTNQTSMYLCASSSRGQGVGNTIYFGEGSWLTVV.

Of note for this clonotype: The junction departs from germline at one end; a sequencing error may be responsible. This chain uses TRBV11-2 with TRBJ2-7; no clear D. The CDR3 is made up of 12 amino acids. The germline gives CDR1 SGHAT, CDR2 FQNNGV. CDR3 in amino acids: CTSSFPSYKHYF. For the CDR3, the DNA is TGTACCAGCAGCTTCCCATCCTACAAGCACTACTTC. Full variable domain (rest looked up from reference TRBV11-2 and TRBJ2-7): EAGVAQSPRYKIIEKRQSVAFWCNPISGHATLYWYQQILGQGPKLLIQFQNNGVVDDSQLPKDRFSAERLKGVDSTLKIQPAKLEDSAVYLCTSSFPSYKHYFGPGTRLTVT.

With regard to this clonotype: This may be a read error: a much more frequent sequence differs by one nucleotide. The genes are TRBV6-5 and TRBJ1-4; 8 bases fit TRBD1. This CDR3 region has 15 residues. J lost 7 bases, V lost 6 bases, and 10 bases had no gene match. CDR1 is MNHEY, CDR2 SVGAGI, per germline. The CDR3 nucleotides read TGTGCCAGCAGAACCCTTAGACAGGGGCGTGAAAAACTGTTTTTT. Translating it yields CASRTLRQGREKLFF.

About this clonotype itself: One junction end disagrees with the germline gene, perhaps due to a read error. This rearrangement joins TRBV28 to TRBJ1-2, with TRBD1 identical over 8 bases. In germline, CDR1 is MDHEN, CDR2 SYDVKM. The CDR3 contains 14 residues. CDR3 sequence: CVSSLRQGLAGYTF. In nucleotides, the CDR3 is TGTGTCAGCAGTTTAAGACAGGGGCTGGCTGGCTACACCTTC.

Comments on this clonotype: Its ends do not fully match the called genes, so a read error is possible. This chain joins TRBV29-1 and TRBJ1-5; D uncertain. The V gene's germline CDR1 is SQVTM and CDR2 ANQGSEA. The CDR3 consists of 13 residues. The CDR3 is CSVKLDGKQPQHF. DNA for the CDR3: TGCAGCGTCAAACTAGATGGCAAACAGCCCCAGCATTTT.

In its sample, this clonotype was seen many times. This rearrangement joins TRBV6-2 or TRBV6-3 to TRBJ1-5; 8 nucleotides line up with TRBD1. CDR3 size: 15 residues. V was clipped by 4 bases and J by 6 bases; unmatched bases: 8. In germline, CDR1 is MNHEY, CDR2 SVGEGT. The CDR3 DNA reads TGTGCCAGCAGTTCCCCAGGGGGCAGGGGTCAGCCCCAGCATTTT. Its protein product is CASSSPGGRGQPQHF.

The chain recombines TRBV11-2 with TRBJ1-6, with D possibly TRBD1 on 5 matching bases. The CDR3 extends over 15 amino acids. Trimming took 0 bases from V and 7 from J, leaving 10 bases between them. From germline, CDR1 is SGHAT and CDR2 FQNNGV. CDR3 sequence: CASSLDPGPNSPLHF. The CDR3 DNA sequence: TGTGCCAGCAGCTTAGATCCAGGGCCAAATTCACCCCTCCACTTT.